This T cell receptor beta chain was sequenced in a study of cytotoxic CD8 clonotypes in ibrutinib-treated CLL (dated by TCRdb to the early 2020s). Study-level background: The cohort was composed of approximately 11 relapsed/refractory and about 15 treatment-naive patients; IGHV unmutated status was identified in roughly 18 patients. An average of roughly 270,000 productive templates and 94,082 productive rearrangements was obtained per sample. Of the approximately 90 people in the trial, 26 had longitudinal samples available. Responses were partial in 25 or so patients and complete in 2; after median around 66 months follow-up, about 14 stayed in remission and some twelve progressed. Every remission and progressive disease sample was obtained while ibrutinib was still being received by the patients. Cryopreserved peripheral blood mononuclear cells were collected at three points: before therapy, at response, and at either sustained remission or disease progression. Response samples were taken after a median of 12 months on treatment, ranging from roughly 6 to 36 months.

The germline V gene gives CDR1 as MNHEY and CDR2 as SVGAGI. At the junction V is shortened by 10 bases and J by 4 bases, with 17 bases in between. Counted from cysteine to phenylalanine, this CDR3 has 15 amino acids. The kept DNA is CDR3 alone, 45 bases in frame from the first base. General findings and caveats noted by the study authors: Public clonotypes were rare and either shrank or stayed stable during treatment, and the rise in clonality at ibrutinib response reflected expansion of private clonotypes. At ibrutinib response clonality went up, during sustained remission it held steady, and at progression it dropped back toward baseline. Baseline clonality was found to be higher than that of age-matched healthy donors and was strongly correlated with circulating CD8+ T-cell counts. Sustained-remission and progressing patients did not have matched sampling times, and lymph node repertoires were not examined.

The intended sense of this specimen's time point label: roughly 2 years on ibrutinib. Roughly 1.9 micrograms of genomic DNA were extracted from cryopreserved PBMCs for TCR beta library preparation. Longitudinal blood samples from CLL patients on ibrutinib monotherapy underwent high-throughput TCR beta sequencing. Patients were enrolled in a phase 2 open-label single-center ibrutinib monotherapy trial. This clone was recorded only once. The target of this receptor is not known. No base-level quality is on record; no much larger clone is a single base apart. A MiSeq instrument was used for deep resolution sequencing, which targeted depths ranging from 1 in 1 million up to 1 in 200,000 T cells, with coverage averaging 10x for each clonotype. The immunoSEQ hsTCRB Kit was used to generate the TCR beta libraries. Per the authors' processing: The data were analyzed with ImmunoSEQ Analyzer and ImmunoSEQ Data Assistant, and V, D and J gene assignments followed IMGT definitions. Clonality, which ranges from 0 to 1, was calculated as one minus the normalized Shannon entropy of productive rearrangement frequencies. Only overrepresented clonotypes making up at least 0.05% of each patient's repertoire were included in the public clonotype analysis. Repertoires from approximately 13 age-matched healthy donors in immuneACCESS were used as clonality controls. This is the immuneACCESS table as TCRdb keeps it, with only in-frame sequences that have V and J called. A part of the clones is gone; compared with another copy, unresolved V genes explain less than half, and the rest is unexplained. That table is the source of V, J and clone size, and D and trimming were worked out from the DNA. This sample gives 200,000 to 250,000 clones in total; roughly 74% of them show up just once. Together, the top ten hold approximately 15% of the sample.

The chain is assembled from TRBV6-5 and TRBJ2-6, with the D gene not clear enough to name. Sequenced material: PBMCs, taken after 24 months of ibrutinib treatment. This TCR derives from a human donor with chronic lymphocytic leukemia. The DNA reads as follows: TGTGCCACCCGCGGCGGAAATAAAGGGGCCAACGTCCTGACTTTC. This is translated as CATRGGNKGANVLTF.